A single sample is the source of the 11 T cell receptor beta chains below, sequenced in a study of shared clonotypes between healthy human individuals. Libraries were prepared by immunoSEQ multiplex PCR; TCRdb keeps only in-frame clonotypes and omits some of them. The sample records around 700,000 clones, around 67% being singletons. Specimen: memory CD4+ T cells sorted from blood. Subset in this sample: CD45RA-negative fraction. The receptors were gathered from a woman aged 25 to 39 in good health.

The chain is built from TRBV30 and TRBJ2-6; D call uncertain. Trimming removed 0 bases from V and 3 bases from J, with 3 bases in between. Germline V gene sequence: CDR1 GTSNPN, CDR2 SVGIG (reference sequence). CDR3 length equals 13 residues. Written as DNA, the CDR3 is TGTGCCTGGAGTGTAGGTGGGGCCAACGTCCTGACTTTC. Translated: CAWSVGGANVLTF.

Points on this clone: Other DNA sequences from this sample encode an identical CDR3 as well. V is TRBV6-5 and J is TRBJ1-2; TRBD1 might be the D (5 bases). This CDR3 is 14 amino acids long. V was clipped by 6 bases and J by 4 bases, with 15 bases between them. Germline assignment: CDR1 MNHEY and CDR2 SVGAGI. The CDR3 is CASSPGGGPYGYTF. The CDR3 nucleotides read TGTGCCAGCAGCCCCGGGGGAGGGCCCTATGGCTACACCTTC.

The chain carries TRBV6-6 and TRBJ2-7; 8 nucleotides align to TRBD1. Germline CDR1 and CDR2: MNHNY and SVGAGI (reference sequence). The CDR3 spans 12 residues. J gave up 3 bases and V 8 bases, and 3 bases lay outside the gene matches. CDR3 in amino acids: CASSGGRYEQYF. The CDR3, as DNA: TGTGCCAGCTCAGGGGGCCGCTACGAGCAGTACTTC.

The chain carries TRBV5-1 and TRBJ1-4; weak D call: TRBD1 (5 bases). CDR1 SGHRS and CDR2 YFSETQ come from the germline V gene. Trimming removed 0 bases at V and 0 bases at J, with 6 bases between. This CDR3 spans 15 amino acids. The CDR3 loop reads CASSLGQTTNEKLFF. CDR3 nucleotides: TGCGCCAGCAGCTTGGGACAGACAACTAATGAAAAACTGTTTTTT.

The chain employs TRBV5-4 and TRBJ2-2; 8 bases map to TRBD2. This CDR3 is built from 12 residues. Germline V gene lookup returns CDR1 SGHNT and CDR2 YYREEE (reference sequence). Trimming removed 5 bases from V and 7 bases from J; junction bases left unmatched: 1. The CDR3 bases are TGTGCCAGCAGAGCGGGAGACGGGGAGCTGTTTTTT. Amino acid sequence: CASRAGDGELFF.

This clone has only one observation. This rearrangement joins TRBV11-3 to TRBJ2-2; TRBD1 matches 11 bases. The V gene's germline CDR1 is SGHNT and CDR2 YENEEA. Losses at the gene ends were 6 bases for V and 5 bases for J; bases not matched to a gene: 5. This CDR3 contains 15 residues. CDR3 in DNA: TGTGCCAGCAGTACCGGGACAGGGGGAACCGGGGAGCTGTTTTTT. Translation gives CASSTGTGGTGELFF. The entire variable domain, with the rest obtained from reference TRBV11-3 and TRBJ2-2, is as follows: EAGVVQSPRYKIIEKKQPVAFWCNPISGHNTLYWYLQNLGQGPELLIRYENEEAVDDSQLPKDRFSAERLKGVDSTLKIQPAELGDSAVYLCASSTGTGGTGELFFGEGSRLTVL.

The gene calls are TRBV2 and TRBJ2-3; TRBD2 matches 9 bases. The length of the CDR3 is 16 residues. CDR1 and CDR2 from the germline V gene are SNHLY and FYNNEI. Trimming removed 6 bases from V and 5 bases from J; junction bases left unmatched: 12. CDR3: CASSNRAGGPGDTQYF. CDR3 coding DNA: TGTGCCAGCAGCAACCGGGCGGGAGGGCCCGGAGATACGCAGTATTTT. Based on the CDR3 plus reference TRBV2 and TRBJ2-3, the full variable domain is EPEVTQTPSHQVTQMGQEVILRCVPISNHLYFYWYRQILGQKVEFLVSFYNNEISEKSEIFDDQFSVERPDGSNFTLKIRSTKLEDSAMYFCASSNRAGGPGDTQYFGPGTRLTVL.

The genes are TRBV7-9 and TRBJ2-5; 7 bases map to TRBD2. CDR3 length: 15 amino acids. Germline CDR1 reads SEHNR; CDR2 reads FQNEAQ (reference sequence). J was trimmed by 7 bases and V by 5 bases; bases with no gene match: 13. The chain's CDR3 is CASSIAGTKLGTQYF. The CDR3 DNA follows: TGTGCCAGCAGCATCGCCGGGACTAAGCTGGGGACCCAGTACTTC.

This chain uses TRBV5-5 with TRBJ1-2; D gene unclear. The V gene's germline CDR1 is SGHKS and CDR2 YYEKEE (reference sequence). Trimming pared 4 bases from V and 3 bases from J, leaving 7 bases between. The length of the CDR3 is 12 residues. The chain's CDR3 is CASSLNYYGYTF. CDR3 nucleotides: TGTGCCAGCAGCCTTAATTACTATGGCTACACCTTC.

CDR3 residues: CASSADRWNEKLFF. In nucleotides, the CDR3 is TGTGCCAGCAGCGCGGACAGGTGGAATGAAAAACTGTTTTTT. This chain connects TRBV5-4 to TRBJ1-4, with 7 bases aligning to TRBD1. This CDR3 has 14 residues. With 4 bases clipped from V and 5 bases from J, the junction kept 5 bases outside the gene matches. Per germline, CDR1 SGHNT and CDR2 YYREEE (reference sequence).

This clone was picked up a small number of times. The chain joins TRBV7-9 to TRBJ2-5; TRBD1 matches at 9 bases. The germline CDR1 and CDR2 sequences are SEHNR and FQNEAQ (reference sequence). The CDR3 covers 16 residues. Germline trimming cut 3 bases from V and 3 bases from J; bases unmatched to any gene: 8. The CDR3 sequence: CASSFNPGQGKETQYF. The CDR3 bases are TGTGCCAGCAGCTTTAACCCCGGACAGGGGAAAGAGACCCAGTACTTC.